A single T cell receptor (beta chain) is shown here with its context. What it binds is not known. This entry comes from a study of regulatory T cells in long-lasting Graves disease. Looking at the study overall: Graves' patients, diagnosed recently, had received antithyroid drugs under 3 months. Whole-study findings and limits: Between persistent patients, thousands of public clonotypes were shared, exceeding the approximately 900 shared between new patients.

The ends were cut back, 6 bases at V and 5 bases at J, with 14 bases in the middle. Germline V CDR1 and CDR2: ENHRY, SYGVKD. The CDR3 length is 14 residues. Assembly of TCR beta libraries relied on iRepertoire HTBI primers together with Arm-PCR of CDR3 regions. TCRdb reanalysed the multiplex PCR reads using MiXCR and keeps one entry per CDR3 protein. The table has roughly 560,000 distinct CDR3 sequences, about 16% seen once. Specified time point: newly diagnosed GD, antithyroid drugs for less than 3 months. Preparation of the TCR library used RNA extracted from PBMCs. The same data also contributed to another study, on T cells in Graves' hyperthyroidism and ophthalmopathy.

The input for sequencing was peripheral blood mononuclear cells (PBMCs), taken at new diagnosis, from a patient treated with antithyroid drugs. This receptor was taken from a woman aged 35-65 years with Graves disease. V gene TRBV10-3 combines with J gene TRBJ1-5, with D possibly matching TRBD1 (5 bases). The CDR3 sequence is CAISAGLSDQPQHF. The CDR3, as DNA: TGTGCCATCAGCGCAGGGTTATCGGATCAGCCCCAGCATTTT.